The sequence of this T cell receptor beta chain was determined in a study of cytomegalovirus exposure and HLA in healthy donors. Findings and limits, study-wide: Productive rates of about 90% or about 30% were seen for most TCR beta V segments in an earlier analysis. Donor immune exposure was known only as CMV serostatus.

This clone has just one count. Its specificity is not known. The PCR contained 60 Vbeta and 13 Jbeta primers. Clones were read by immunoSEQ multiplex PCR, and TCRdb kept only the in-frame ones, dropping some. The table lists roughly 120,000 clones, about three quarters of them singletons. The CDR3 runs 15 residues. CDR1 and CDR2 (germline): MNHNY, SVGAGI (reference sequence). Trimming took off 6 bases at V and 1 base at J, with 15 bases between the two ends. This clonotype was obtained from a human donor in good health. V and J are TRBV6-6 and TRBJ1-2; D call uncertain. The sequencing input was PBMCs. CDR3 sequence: CASRSEGMVNYGYTF. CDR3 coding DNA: TGTGCCAGCAGAAGTGAGGGCATGGTTAACTATGGCTACACCTTC.